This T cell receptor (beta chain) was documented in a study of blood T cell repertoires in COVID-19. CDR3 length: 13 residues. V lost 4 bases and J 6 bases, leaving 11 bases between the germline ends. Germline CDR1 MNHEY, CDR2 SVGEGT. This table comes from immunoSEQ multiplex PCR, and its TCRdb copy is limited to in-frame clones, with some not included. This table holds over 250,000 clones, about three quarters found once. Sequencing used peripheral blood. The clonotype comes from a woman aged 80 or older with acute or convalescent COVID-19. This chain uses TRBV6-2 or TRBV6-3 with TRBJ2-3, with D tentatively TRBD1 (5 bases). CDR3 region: CASSSLRGDTQYF. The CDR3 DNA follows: TGTGCCAGCAGTTCCCTTAGGGGTGATACGCAGTATTTT.